A selection of T cell receptor beta chains follows, all from one sample in a study of Ad26.COV2.S vaccination and SARS-CoV-2 variants. This table comes from immunoSEQ multiplex PCR, and its TCRdb copy is limited to in-frame clones, with some not included. The sample shows 350,000 to 500,000 clones, about 90% of them seen only once. Sequences were derived from peripheral blood, sampled in a trial of Ad26.COV2.S vaccine versus placebo. The receptors were sampled from a person between 18 and 65 years old who received the Ad26.COV2.S COVID-19 vaccine or a placebo. Both conserved end residues are part of each CDR3. D genes are given only for firm matches.

D,V,CDR3
TRBD2,TRBV6-5,CASIIRTSGYEQYF
TRBD1,TRBV10-3,CAISEGTGFTDTQYF
NA,TRBV10-2,CASRRGGTNYGYTF
NA,TRBV28,CASRPTGETMHTF
TRBD2,TRBV19,CASSPRTSVRPYPGETQYF
NA,TRBV5-6,CASYQTARASSYEQYF
NA,TRBV28,CASSLDSYEQYF
NA,TRBV19,CASSRKTVASEAFF
NA,TRBV5-1,CASSFGGPYEQYF
TRBD1,TRBV7-9,CASSLDRGGFSYNSPLHF
NA,TRBV6-2/TRBV6-3,CASSIIQRNEQFF
NA,TRBV27,CASSLKPGYIQYF
NA,TRBV19,CASSILEGTGANVLTF
NA,TRBV6-1,CASSEATGRRGTEAFF
TRBD2,TRBV12-3/TRBV12-4,CASRASGTDTQYF
NA,TRBV28,CASSLDAGALEKLFF
NA,TRBV7-2,CASSLDTGELFF
NA,TRBV2,CASNLRDTGTEQYF
TRBD1,TRBV7-9,CASSLLGQGAGEQFF
NA,TRBV20-1,CSASPQQETQYF
NA,TRBV6-2/TRBV6-3,CASSYALSFNQPQHF
TRBD2,TRBV19,CASSIVSGRAFAYNEQFF
NA,TRBV29-1,CSVEDPRLGPNEQFF
TRBD1,TRBV11-2,CASSQPGQGIPRSGYTF
NA,TRBV7-2,CASSRLFAPGNTEAFF
NA,TRBV5-1,CASSFPLGDAKRDYNEQFF
TRBD1,TRBV7-8,CASSLISSRDRGYEQYF
NA,TRBV18,CASSPPTGDRLETQYF
NA,TRBV5-1,CASSFGGTYEQYF
TRBD1,TRBV6-5,CASRPDRGNTEAFF
TRBD1,TRBV24-1,CATSGQGGTEAFF
NA,TRBV18,CASSPGLPQQETQYF
NA,TRBV10-3,CAISESGEGYTF
TRBD2,TRBV2,CASNRGLAETQYF
NA,TRBV7-6,CASSSIISSNTGELFF
TRBD1,TRBV7-9,CASSSWTGGRRDTEAFF
NA,TRBV5-1,CASSLGLHYNEQFF
TRBD2,TRBV20-1,CSASSSGRISSYNEQFF
TRBD1,TRBV5-6,CASRYAQGARYNEQFF